The 8 T cell receptor beta chains below all came from one sample that was sequenced in a study of blood T cell repertoires in COVID-19. The protocol was immunoSEQ multiplex PCR, while the TCRdb copy is restricted to in-frame clones and leaves out a portion. The data hold tens of thousands of clones, with over 85% observed a single time. Sequenced input: peripheral blood. These receptors originate from a human donor with active COVID-19. The donor label of this sample is uncertain.

The gene calls are TRBV6-5 and TRBJ2-7, with D possibly being TRBD1 (5 bases). CDR3 length: 12 residues. Looked up from germline, CDR1 is MNHEY and CDR2 is SVGAGI. V lost 7 bases, J lost 5 bases, and 12 bases lay in between. CDR3 nucleotides: TGTGCCAGCAATCCAGGGAACAACGAGCAGTACTTC. Protein: CASNPGNNEQYF.

The chain links TRBV18 to TRBJ1-5; 7 bases are shared with TRBD1. CDR1 and CDR2 from the germline V gene are KGHSH and LQKENI. V trimming: 0 bases; J trimming: 6 bases; junction bases outside the gene matches: 5. The CDR3 totals 15 residues. In nucleotides, the CDR3 is TGTGCCAGCTCACCACCGAGGGGGCAGGGTCAGCCCCAGCATTTT. The encoded protein is CASSPPRGQGQPQHF.

This clone has only one observation. V gene TRBV29-1 combines with J gene TRBJ1-2, with D perhaps TRBD1 (5 bases). Trimming removed 2 bases at V and 14 bases at J, with 12 bases between. Germline CDR1 and CDR2: SQVTM and ANQGSEA. The CDR3 has 10 residues. CDR3 residues: CSVEQGSETF. CDR3 DNA sequence: TGCAGCGTTGAACAGGGTAGTGAAACCTTC.

The CDR3 protein is CASSLRDYNEQFF. In DNA, the CDR3 is TGTGCCAGCAGCTTACGGGATTACAATGAGCAGTTCTTC. The chain uses TRBV7-6 and TRBJ2-1; perhaps TRBD2 as D (5 bases). Germline V gene sequence: CDR1 SGHVS, CDR2 FNYEAQ. The ends were cut back, 2 bases at V and 4 bases at J, with 6 bases in the middle. This CDR3 comprises 13 residues.

The chain combines TRBV5-1 with TRBJ2-7, with 8 bases fitting TRBD1. Trimming removed 4 bases from V and 3 bases from J; junction bases left unmatched: 6. CDR1 is SGHRS and CDR2 is YFSETQ in the germline V gene. The CDR3 contains 14 residues. The CDR3 loop reads CASSPGQGVYEQYF. CDR3 DNA sequence: TGCGCCAGCAGCCCAGGACAGGGAGTCTACGAGCAGTACTTC.

This sequence joins TRBV12-5 and TRBJ2-2, with 7 positions matching TRBD1. The CDR3 length is 15 residues. From germline, CDR1 is LGHNT and CDR2 FRNRAP. V lost 2 bases to trimming and J lost 1 base; unmatched junction nucleotides: 1. CDR3 region: CASGLNRGNTGELFF. DNA of the CDR3: TGTGCTAGTGGTTTGAACAGGGGGAACACCGGGGAGCTGTTTTTT.

CDR3 protein: CASSLLGGPISPETQYF. In DNA, the CDR3 is TGCGCCAGCAGCCTATTGGGGGGACCCATCTCTCCAGAGACCCAGTACTTC. V is TRBV4-1 and J is TRBJ2-5; a possible D gene is TRBD2 (6 bases). Germline-derived CDR1 and CDR2 are MGHRA and YSYEKL. The CDR3 sequence is 17 residues long. V lost 4 bases, J lost 4 bases, and 22 bases lay in between.

J is TRBJ1-1 and V is TRBV6-5, with 7 bases that match TRBD1. This CDR3 is built from 13 residues. Germline-derived CDR1 and CDR2 are MNHEY and SVGAGI. V lost 5 bases and J lost 3; bases outside the gene matches: 3. The CDR3 protein is CASSTTGHTEAFF. As DNA, the CDR3 is TGTGCCAGCAGTACGACAGGGCACACTGAAGCTTTCTTT.